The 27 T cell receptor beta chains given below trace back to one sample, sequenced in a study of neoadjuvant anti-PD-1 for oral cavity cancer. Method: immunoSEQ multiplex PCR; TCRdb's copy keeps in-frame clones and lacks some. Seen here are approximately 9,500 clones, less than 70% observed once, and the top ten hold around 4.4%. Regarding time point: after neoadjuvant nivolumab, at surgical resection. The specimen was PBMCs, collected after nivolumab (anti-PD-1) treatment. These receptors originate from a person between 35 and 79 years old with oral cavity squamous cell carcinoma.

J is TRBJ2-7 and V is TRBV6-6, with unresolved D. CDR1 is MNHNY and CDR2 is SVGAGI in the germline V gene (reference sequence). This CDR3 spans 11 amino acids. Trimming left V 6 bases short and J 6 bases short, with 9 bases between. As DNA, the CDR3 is TGTGCCAGCAGCCGAGGTAGCGAGCAGTACTTC. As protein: CASSRGSEQYF.

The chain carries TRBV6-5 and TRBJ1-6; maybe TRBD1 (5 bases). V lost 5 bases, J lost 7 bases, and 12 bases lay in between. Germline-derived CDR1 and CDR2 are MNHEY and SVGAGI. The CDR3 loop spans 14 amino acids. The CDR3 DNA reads TGTGCCAGCAGTCGGGACGGTGGGAATTCACCCCTCCACTTT. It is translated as CASSRDGGNSPLHF.

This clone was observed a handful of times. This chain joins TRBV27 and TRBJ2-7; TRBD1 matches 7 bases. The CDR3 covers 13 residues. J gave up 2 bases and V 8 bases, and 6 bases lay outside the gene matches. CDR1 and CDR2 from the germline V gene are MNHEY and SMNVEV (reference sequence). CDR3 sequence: CASGQDRTYEQYF. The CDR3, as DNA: TGTGCCAGCGGCCAGGACAGGACCTACGAGCAGTACTTC.

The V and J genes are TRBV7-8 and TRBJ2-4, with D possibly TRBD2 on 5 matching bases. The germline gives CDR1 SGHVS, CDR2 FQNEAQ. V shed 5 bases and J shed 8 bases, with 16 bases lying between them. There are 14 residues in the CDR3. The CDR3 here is CASSPGIPEDIQYF. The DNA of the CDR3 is TGTGCCAGCAGCCCCGGGATCCCGGAAGACATTCAGTACTTC.

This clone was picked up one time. CDR3 protein: CASSDRASGSIKGANVLTF. CDR3 in DNA: TGCGCCAGCAGTGATCGAGCTAGCGGGAGTATAAAAGGGGCCAACGTCCTGACTTTC. The chain employs TRBV10-2 and TRBJ2-6, with 10 bases fitting TRBD2. The V segment lost 3 bases and the J segment 4 bases; nucleotides outside the gene matches: 12. The CDR3 runs to 19 residues. CDR1 and CDR2 from the germline V gene are WSHSY and SAAADI.

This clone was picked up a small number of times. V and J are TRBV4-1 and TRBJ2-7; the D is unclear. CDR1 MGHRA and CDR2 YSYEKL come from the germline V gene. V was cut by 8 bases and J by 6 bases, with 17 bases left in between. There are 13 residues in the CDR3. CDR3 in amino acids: CASRDPRSGEQYF. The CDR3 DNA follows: TGCGCCAGCCGCGACCCCCGATCGGGCGAGCAGTACTTC.

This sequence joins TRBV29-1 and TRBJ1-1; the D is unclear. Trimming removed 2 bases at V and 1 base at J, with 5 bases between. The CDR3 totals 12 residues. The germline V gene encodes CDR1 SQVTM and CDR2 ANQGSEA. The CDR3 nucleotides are TGCAGCGTTGAAAGGTGGAACACTGAAGCTTTCTTT. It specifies CSVERWNTEAFF. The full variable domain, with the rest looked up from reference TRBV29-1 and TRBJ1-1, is SAVISQKPSRDICQRGTSLTIQCQVDSQVTMMFWYRQQPGQSLTLIATANQGSEATYESGFVIDKFPISRPNLTFSTLTVSNMSPEDSSIYLCSVERWNTEAFFGQGTRLTVV.

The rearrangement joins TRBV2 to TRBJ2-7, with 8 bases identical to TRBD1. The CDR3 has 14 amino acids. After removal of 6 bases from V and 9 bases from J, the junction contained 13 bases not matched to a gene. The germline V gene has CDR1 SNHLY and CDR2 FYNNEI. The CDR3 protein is CASRDREPFRGQYF. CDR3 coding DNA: TGTGCCAGCAGGGACAGGGAGCCTTTTAGGGGGCAGTACTTC.

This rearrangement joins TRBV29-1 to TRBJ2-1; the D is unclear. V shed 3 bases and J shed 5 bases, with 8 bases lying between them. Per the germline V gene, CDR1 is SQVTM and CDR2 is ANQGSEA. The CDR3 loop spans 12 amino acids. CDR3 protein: CSVEHGHNEQFF. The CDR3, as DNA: TGCAGCGTTGAGCACGGCCACAATGAGCAGTTCTTC.

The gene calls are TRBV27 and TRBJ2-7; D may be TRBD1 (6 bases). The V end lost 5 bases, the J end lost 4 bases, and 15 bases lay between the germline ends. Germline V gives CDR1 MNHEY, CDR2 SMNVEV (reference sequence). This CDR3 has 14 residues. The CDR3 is CASSPMDRRYEQYF. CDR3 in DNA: TGTGCCAGCAGTCCCATGGACAGAAGATACGAGCAGTACTTC.

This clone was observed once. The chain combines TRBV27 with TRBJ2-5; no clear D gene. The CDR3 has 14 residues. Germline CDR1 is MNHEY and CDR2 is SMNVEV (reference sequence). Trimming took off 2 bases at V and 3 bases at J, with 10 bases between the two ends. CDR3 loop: CASSLVAAKETQYF. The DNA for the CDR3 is TGTGCCAGCAGTTTAGTGGCGGCGAAAGAGACCCAGTACTTC.

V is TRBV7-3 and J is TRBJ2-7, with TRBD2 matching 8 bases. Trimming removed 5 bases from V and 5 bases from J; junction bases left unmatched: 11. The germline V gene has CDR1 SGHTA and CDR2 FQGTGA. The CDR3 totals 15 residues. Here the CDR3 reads CASSPHPGGPNEQYF. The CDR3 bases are TGTGCCAGCAGCCCCCATCCGGGAGGGCCCAACGAGCAGTACTTC.

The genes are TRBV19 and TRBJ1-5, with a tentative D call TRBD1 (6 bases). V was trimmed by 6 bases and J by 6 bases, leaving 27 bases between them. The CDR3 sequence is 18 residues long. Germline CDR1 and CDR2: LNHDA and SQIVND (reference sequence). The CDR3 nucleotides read TGTGCCAGTAGCAGCGTTGCTCTCACCAGGGGTCGAGGTCAGCCCCAGCATTTT. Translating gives CASSSVALTRGRGQPQHF. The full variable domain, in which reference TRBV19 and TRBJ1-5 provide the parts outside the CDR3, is DGGITQSPKYLFRKEGQNVTLSCEQNLNHDAMYWYRQDPGQGLRLIYYSQIVNDFQKGDIAEGYSVSREKKESFPLTVTSAQKNPTAFYLCASSSVALTRGRGQPQHFGDGTRLSIL.

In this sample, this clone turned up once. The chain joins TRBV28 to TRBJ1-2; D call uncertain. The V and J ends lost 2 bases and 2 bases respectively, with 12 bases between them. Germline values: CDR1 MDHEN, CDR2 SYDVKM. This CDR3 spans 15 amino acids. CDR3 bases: TGTGCCAGCAGTTTAGGGTCCTTAAAAAACTATGGCTACACCTTC. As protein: CASSLGSLKNYGYTF.

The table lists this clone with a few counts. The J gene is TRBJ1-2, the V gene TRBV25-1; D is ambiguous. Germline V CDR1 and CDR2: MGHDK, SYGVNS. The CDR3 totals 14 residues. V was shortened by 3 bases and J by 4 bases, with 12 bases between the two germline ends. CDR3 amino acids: CASSDRKEFYGYTF. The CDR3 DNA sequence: TGTGCCAGCAGTGATCGGAAAGAGTTCTATGGCTACACCTTC.

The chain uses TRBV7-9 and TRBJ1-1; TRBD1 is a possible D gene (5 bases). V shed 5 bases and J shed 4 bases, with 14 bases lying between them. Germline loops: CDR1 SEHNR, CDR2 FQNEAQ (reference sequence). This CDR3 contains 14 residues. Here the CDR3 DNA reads TGTGCCAGCAGCCTAGATTGGGGGGGCACTGAAGCTTTCTTT. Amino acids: CASSLDWGGTEAFF.

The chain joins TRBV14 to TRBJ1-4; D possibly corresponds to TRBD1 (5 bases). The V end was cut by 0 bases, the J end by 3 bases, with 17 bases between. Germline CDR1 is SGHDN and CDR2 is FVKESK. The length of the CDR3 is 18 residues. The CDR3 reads CASSQDVRRGTANEKLFF. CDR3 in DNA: TGTGCCAGCAGCCAAGATGTGCGGAGGGGAACGGCTAATGAAAAACTGTTTTTT.

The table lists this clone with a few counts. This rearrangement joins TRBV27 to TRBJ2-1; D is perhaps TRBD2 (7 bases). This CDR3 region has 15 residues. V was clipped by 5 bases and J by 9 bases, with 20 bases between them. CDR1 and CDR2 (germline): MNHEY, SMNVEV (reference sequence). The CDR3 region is CASSPGGSLRGEQFF. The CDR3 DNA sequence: TGTGCCAGCAGTCCGGGGGGCAGTCTGCGGGGTGAGCAGTTCTTC.

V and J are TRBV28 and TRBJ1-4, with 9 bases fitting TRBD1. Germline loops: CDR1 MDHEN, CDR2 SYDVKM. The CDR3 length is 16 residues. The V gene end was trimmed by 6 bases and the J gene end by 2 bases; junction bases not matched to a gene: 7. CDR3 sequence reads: CASRDRGDRTNEKLFF. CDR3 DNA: TGTGCCAGCAGGGACAGGGGTGATAGGACTAATGAAAAACTGTTTTTT.

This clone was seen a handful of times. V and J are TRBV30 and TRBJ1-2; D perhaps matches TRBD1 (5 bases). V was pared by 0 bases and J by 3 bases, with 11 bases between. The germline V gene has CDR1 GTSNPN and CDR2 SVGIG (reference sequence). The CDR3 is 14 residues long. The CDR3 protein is CAWSVAMGHYGYTF. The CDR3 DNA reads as TGTGCCTGGAGTGTTGCGATGGGGCACTATGGCTACACCTTC.

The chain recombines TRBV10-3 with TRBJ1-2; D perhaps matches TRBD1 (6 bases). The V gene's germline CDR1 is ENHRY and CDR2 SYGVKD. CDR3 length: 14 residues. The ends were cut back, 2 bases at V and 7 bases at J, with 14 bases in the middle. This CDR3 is CAISEISGVAGYTF. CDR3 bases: TGTGCCATCAGTGAGATATCAGGGGTGGCTGGCTACACCTTC.

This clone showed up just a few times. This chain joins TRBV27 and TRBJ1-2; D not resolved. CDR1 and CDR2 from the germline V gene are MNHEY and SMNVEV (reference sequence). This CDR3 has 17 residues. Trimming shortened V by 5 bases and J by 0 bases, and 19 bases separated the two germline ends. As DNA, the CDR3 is TGTGCCAGCAGTCCAAGCCCGGCTCCTATAGCTAACTATGGCTACACCTTC. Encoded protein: CASSPSPAPIANYGYTF.

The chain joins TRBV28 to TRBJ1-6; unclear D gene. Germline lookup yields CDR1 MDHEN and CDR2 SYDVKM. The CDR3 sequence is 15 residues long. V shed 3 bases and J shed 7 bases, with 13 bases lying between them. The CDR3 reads CASSFVGGRNSPLHF. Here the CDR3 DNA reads TGTGCCAGCAGTTTTGTCGGCGGCAGAAATTCACCCCTCCACTTT.

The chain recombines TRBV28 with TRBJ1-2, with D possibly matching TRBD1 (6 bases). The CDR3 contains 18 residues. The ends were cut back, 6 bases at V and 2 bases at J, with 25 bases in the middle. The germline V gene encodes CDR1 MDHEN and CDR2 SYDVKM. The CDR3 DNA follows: TGTGCCAGCAGCCTAGAGGGCAGGGGCGCGCGGGCCAACTATGGCTACACCTTC. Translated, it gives CASSLEGRGARANYGYTF.

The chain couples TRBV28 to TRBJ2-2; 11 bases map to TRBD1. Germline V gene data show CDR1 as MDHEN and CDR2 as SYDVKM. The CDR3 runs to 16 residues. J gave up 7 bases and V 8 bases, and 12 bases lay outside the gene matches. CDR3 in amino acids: CASENGQGAEVGELFF. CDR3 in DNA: TGTGCCAGCGAAAACGGACAGGGGGCTGAAGTCGGGGAGCTGTTTTTT.

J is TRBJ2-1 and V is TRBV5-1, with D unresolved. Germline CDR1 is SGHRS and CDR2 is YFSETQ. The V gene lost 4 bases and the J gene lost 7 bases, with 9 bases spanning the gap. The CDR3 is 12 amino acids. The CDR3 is CASSRARNEQFF. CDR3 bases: TGCGCCAGCAGCCGGGCTAGGAATGAGCAGTTCTTC.

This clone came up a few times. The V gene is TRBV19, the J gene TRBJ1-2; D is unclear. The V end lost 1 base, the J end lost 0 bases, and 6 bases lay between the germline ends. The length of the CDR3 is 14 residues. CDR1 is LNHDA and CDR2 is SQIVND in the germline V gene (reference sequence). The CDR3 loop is CASSIGSTNYGYTF. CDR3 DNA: TGTGCCAGTAGTATAGGAAGCACTAACTATGGCTACACCTTC.